What follows describes a single T cell receptor (beta chain). The entry originates in a study of shared clonotypes between healthy human individuals. Sequenced by immunoSEQ multiplex PCR; TCRdb stores in-frame clones only, minus some. The data show 2 million to 2.5 million clones, 85% to 95% seen once. Germline CDR1 is SQVTM and CDR2 is ANQGSEA. The CDR3 consists of 17 residues. Losses at the gene ends were 2 bases for V and 4 bases for J; bases not matched to a gene: 8. This TCR was sampled from a young man in good health. Some clones in this sample may be carry-over from other donors' samples. Material for sequencing was naive CD4+ T cells from PBMCs. Sample subset: CD45RA+ positively selected. V is TRBV29-1 and J is TRBJ2-2; 12 bases are a match to TRBD1. The CDR3 sequence: CSVETGTGGISTGELFF. CDR3 coding DNA: TGCAGCGTTGAAACCGGGACAGGGGGCATCAGCACCGGGGAGCTGTTTTTT.